These 3 T cell receptor beta chains came from one sample sequenced in a study of blood T cell repertoires in COVID-19. The assay was immunoSEQ multiplex PCR, and TCRdb's table has in-frame clones only and misses some. Of roughly 300,000 clones detected, about 90% appear once; the ten largest clones hold roughly 5.3%. Sequencing used PBMCs or T cells enriched from blood (not recorded which). The receptor source for this set is a woman aged 25 to 45 who had recovered from COVID-19.

This chain joins TRBV7-3 and TRBJ1-1; unclear D gene. Trimming removed 0 bases from V and 5 bases from J, with 7 bases in between. The germline gives CDR1 SGHTA, CDR2 FQGTGA. This CDR3 contains 13 residues. Written as DNA, the CDR3 is TGTGCCAGCAGCTTAACGGGCGAAACTGAAGCTTTCTTT. This encodes CASSLTGETEAFF.

This clone occurred once. The chain recombines TRBV19 with TRBJ2-1; TRBD2 is a possible D gene (6 bases). CDR1 and CDR2 from the germline V gene are LNHDA and SQIVND (reference sequence). V shed 10 bases and J shed 0 bases, with 13 bases lying between them. There are 14 residues in the CDR3. The CDR3 coding sequence is TGTGCCACGGGGAGGTCCAGCTCCTACAATGAGCAGTTCTTC. It translates to CATGRSSSYNEQFF.

Details on this clone: The junction departs from germline at one end; a sequencing error may be responsible. The chain employs TRBV30 and TRBJ1-2, with D maybe TRBD1 (5 bases). CDR1 and CDR2 (germline): GTSNPN, SVGIG (reference sequence). The CDR3 spans 10 residues. The CDR3 DNA follows: TGTGCCGGGAGGACAAGTGGCTACACCTTC. Its translation is CAGRTSGYTF. Supplemented by reference TRBV30 and TRBJ1-2, the full variable domain reads SQTIHQWPATLVQPVGSPLSLECTVEGTSNPNLYWYRQAAGRGLQLLFYSVGIGQISSEVPQNLSASRPQDRQFILSSKKLLLSDSGFYLCAGRTSGYTFGSGTRLTVV.